One and the same sample provided the 28 T cell receptor beta chains below, sequenced in a study of Graves' ophthalmopathy and Graves' hyperthyroidism. RNA transcripts yielded amplified TCR beta CDR3 regions. Second-round multiplex PCR came after a first-round RT-PCR that employed HTBI primers. TCRdb passed the multiplex PCR reads through MiXCR, listing each CDR3 protein once. The data show over a million distinct CDR3 sequences, about two fifths seen once. Material: peripheral blood or thyroid tissue (not recorded which). These receptors originate from an adult man with Graves' hyperthyroidism.

As to this clonotype: An end of the junction differs from the germline gene, which may be a read error. The V call is TRBV20-1, the J call TRBJ1-1; no clear D gene. The CDR3 length is 13 residues. The germline V gene has CDR1 DFQATT and CDR2 SNEGSKA (reference sequence). The CDR3 reads CSARDLKNTGAFF. The CDR3 DNA reads TGCAGTGCTAGAGACTTGAAGAACACTGGAGCTTTCTTT.

This clonotype came up many times. This chain connects TRBV7-2 to TRBJ2-5; D uncertain. Trimming stripped 6 bases from V and 7 bases from J, with 21 bases between. The CDR3 totals 15 residues. Germline values: CDR1 SGHTA, CDR2 FQGNSA. DNA for the CDR3: TGTGCCAGCAGACCCGTACCGGCGGACCCGGGGACCCAGTACTTC. Its translation: CASRPVPADPGTQYF.

The genes are TRBV28 and TRBJ2-7, with 7 positions matching TRBD2. Germline V CDR1 and CDR2: MDHEN, SYDVKM. Trimming removed 10 bases from V and 4 bases from J; junction bases left unmatched: 13. The CDR3 has 14 residues. The CDR3 reads CATASGSAGYEQYF. CDR3 DNA sequence: TGTGCCACCGCTAGCGGCTCGGCCGGGTACGAGCAGTACTTC.

This clonotype occurred many times. This chain joins TRBV29-1 and TRBJ2-5; unclear D gene. Trimming pared 1 base from V and 2 bases from J, leaving 8 bases between. CDR1 is SQVTM, CDR2 ANQGSEA, per germline. CDR3 length equals 13 residues. The CDR3 reads CSVEVGRQETQYF. DNA for the CDR3: TGCAGCGTTGAAGTGGGCCGTCAAGAGACCCAGTACTTC. Full variable domain (missing parts from reference TRBV29-1 and TRBJ2-5): SAVISQKPSRDICQRGTSLTIQCQVDSQVTMMFWYRQQPGQSLTLIATANQGSEATYESGFVIDKFPISRPNLTFSTLTVSNMSPEDSSIYLCSVEVGRQETQYFGPGTRLLVL.

This chain joins TRBV30 and TRBJ1-5, with 9 nucleotides matching TRBD1. In germline, CDR1 is GTSNPN, CDR2 SVGIG (reference sequence). V gave up 4 bases and J gave up 8 bases; unmatched junction bases: 12. The CDR3 runs 15 residues. CDR3 nucleotide sequence: TGTGCCTGGAATCCACAGGGGGCACTTGGTAAGCCCCAGCATTTT. This codes for CAWNPQGALGKPQHF. The variable domain in full, with the rest retrieved from reference TRBV30 and TRBJ1-5, is SQTIHQWPATLVQPVGSPLSLECTVEGTSNPNLYWYRQAAGRGLQLLFYSVGIGQISSEVPQNLSASRPQDRQFILSSKKLLLSDSGFYLCAWNPQGALGKPQHFGDGTRLSIL.

This clonotype showed up many times. CDR3 nucleotides: TGTGCCAGCAGCTTAGGGTGGGAAGGCGAGCAGTACTTC. Its protein product is CASSLGWEGEQYF. The chain links TRBV7-9 to TRBJ2-7, with D uncertain. V was clipped by 1 base and J by 6 bases, with 10 bases between them. CDR1 is SEHNR and CDR2 is FQNEAQ in the germline V gene (reference sequence). The CDR3 runs to 13 residues.

This clonotype was counted only a few times. The genes are TRBV12-3 or TRBV12-4 and TRBJ2-5; D not resolved. Trimming shortened V by 3 bases and J by 5 bases, and 7 bases separated the two germline ends. The CDR3 covers 12 residues. The CDR3 DNA reads TGTGCCAGCAGTTTCTGGTCCGAGACCCAGTACTTC. This sequence encodes CASSFWSETQYF.

V usage is TRBV20-1 and J usage is TRBJ2-2; D remains unclear. Germline lookup yields CDR1 DFQATT and CDR2 SNEGSKA (reference sequence). The V gene lost 2 bases and the J gene lost 6 bases, with 10 bases spanning the gap. The CDR3 has 13 residues. The CDR3 bases are TGCAGTGCTAGATGGGAAAGCGCCGGGGAGCTGTTTTTT. It encodes CSARWESAGELFF.

V gene TRBV25-1 combines with J gene TRBJ2-7; the D gene is possibly TRBD2 (6 bases). This CDR3 contains 16 residues. The V end lost 5 bases, the J end lost 9 bases, and 26 bases lay between the germline ends. Germline V gene data show CDR1 as MGHDK and CDR2 as SYGVNS. Written as DNA, the CDR3 is TGTGCCAGCAGTTACCGGGGACGGGGGACCACGTTGGTGCAGTACTTC. Translating it yields CASSYRGRGTTLVQYF.

Comment on this clonotype: A read error is possible here, since a much larger clone lies one base away. The genes are TRBV24-1 and TRBJ1-3, with D possibly being TRBD1 (6 bases). Trimming cost V 6 bases and J 3 bases, with 11 bases left between them. Germline CDR1 reads KGHDR; CDR2 reads SFDVKD. This CDR3 is 14 amino acids long. CDR3 loop: CATSLGTYGNTIYF. CDR3 sequence (DNA): TGTGCCACCAGTTTGGGGACATATGGAAACACCATATATTTT.

This clonotype was picked up many times. CDR3 bases: TGTGCCAGCAGCGCCCAACAGGGTACCCCACTCGCTGGCTACACCTTC. It specifies CASSAQQGTPLAGYTF. V is TRBV7-2 and J is TRBJ1-2; a weak D match, TRBD1 (6 bases). The CDR3 extends over 16 amino acids. V was trimmed by 5 bases and J by 7 bases, leaving 23 bases between them. Germline V gene sequence: CDR1 SGHTA, CDR2 FQGNSA.

This clonotype was counted a few times. The chain joins TRBV2 to TRBJ1-5, with no clear D. Deletions cut 4 bases from V and 3 bases from J, with 13 bases between. This CDR3 is 15 amino acids long. The germline CDR1 and CDR2 sequences are SNHLY and FYNNEI. In nucleotides, the CDR3 is TGTGCCAGCAGTGTTGAGATCGGGGACAATCAGCCCCAGCATTTT. Translation: CASSVEIGDNQPQHF.

As regards this clonotype: Given a much more abundant clone one base away, this may be a read error. V and J are TRBV4-3 and TRBJ2-5; D gene unclear. Germline assignment: CDR1 LGHNA and CDR2 YSLEER. V was pared by 4 bases and J by 4 bases, with 13 bases between. The CDR3 is 14 amino acids. The CDR3: CASSRESFRETQYF. The CDR3 coding sequence is TGCGCCAGCAGCCGAGAGTCCTTCCGAGAGACCCAGTACTTC.

V gene TRBV28 combines with J gene TRBJ2-2; a weak D match, TRBD2 (5 bases). V was cut by 6 bases and J by 6 bases, with 14 bases left in between. There are 14 residues in the CDR3. From germline, CDR1 is MDHEN and CDR2 SYDVKM. The CDR3 sequence is CASSLLLEAGELFF. The CDR3 DNA sequence: TGTGCCAGCAGCCTCCTCCTGGAGGCCGGGGAGCTGTTTTTT.

As for this clonotype: As the CDR3 is not closed by the conserved phenylalanine or tryptophan, this likely results from a read error. No DNA is shown, since the ends of the CDR3 on it are uncertain; the CDR3 is the one TCRdb lists. The chain links TRBV14 to TRBJ2-6; TRBD2 reflects the table's D call only, with no check against the DNA. The CDR3 is 9 amino acids long, termini counted. Germline lookup yields CDR1 SGHDN and CDR2 FVKESK. CDR3: CASGTSGFT.

The chain is built from TRBV10-3 and TRBJ2-6; 7 bases line up with TRBD1. Germline V gives CDR1 ENHRY, CDR2 SYGVKD. V dropped 5 bases and J dropped 2; count of bases not matched to a gene: 6. This CDR3 comprises 16 residues. The CDR3 sequence is CAISRQGETGANVLTF. The DNA for the CDR3 is TGTGCCATCAGTAGACAGGGTGAGACTGGGGCCAACGTCCTGACTTTC.

In this sample, this clonotype turned up a few times. CDR3 in amino acids: CASSSEGMTGELFF. In DNA form, the CDR3 reads TGTGCCAGCAGCTCTGAGGGTATGACCGGGGAGCTGTTTTTT. This chain uses TRBV7-2 with TRBJ2-2; TRBD2 is a possible D gene (5 bases). V was clipped by 4 bases and J by 5 bases, with 11 bases between them. The CDR3 length is 14 residues. CDR1 is SGHTA and CDR2 is FQGNSA in the germline V gene.

V is TRBV29-1 and J is TRBJ1-1, with 7 bases fitting TRBD1. The CDR3 is 14 amino acids. V shed 8 bases and J 1 base; nucleotides not matched to a gene: 10. The germline V gene has CDR1 SQVTM and CDR2 ANQGSEA. CDR3 sequence reads: CSYPQGGTNTEAFF. The CDR3 DNA sequence: TGCAGCTACCCCCAGGGGGGAACGAACACTGAAGCTTTCTTT.

V gene TRBV25-1 combines with J gene TRBJ2-5; TRBD1 matches at 8 bases. V trimming: 7 bases; J trimming: 2 bases; junction bases outside the gene matches: 12. The CDR3 sequence is 16 residues long. Germline loops: CDR1 MGHDK, CDR2 SYGVNS. The CDR3 DNA is TGTGCCAGCAACTTAGACAGGGGCGGGATTCAAGAGACCCAGTACTTC. Translation gives CASNLDRGGIQETQYF.

The chain employs TRBV19 and TRBJ1-5; the match to TRBD1 covers 7 bases. CDR1 and CDR2 from the germline V gene are LNHDA and SQIVND (reference sequence). The CDR3 length is 14 residues. V shed 7 bases and J 4 bases; nucleotides not matched to a gene: 7. For the CDR3, the DNA is TGTGCCAGTACCAAACAGGGGATGAATCAGCCCCAGCATTTT. Translating it yields CASTKQGMNQPQHF.

In its sample, this clonotype was seen once. The gene calls are TRBV10-3 and TRBJ1-1; no definite D call. CDR1 ENHRY and CDR2 SYGVKD come from the germline V gene. The CDR3 is made up of 15 amino acids. Trimming shortened V by 6 bases and J by 0 bases, and 14 bases separated the two germline ends. This CDR3 reads CAIRDSGFMNTEAFF. CDR3 bases: TGTGCCATCAGGGACTCAGGCTTCATGAACACTGAAGCTTTCTTT.

This clonotype came up many times. V and J are TRBV7-9 and TRBJ2-7; D unclear. Germline V CDR1 and CDR2: SEHNR, FQNEAQ (reference sequence). The CDR3 spans 15 residues. With 1 base removed from V and 6 bases from J, the gap between germline ends came to 16 bases. The CDR3 nucleotides read TGTGCCAGCAGCTTAGAGGGTTGGATCTCTAGCGAGCAGTACTTC. Amino acid sequence: CASSLEGWISSEQYF.

V is TRBV2 and J is TRBJ2-2, with TRBD2 matching over 11 bases. The CDR3 sequence is 15 residues long. V dropped 4 bases and J dropped 6; count of bases not matched to a gene: 4. Germline V gene lookup returns CDR1 SNHLY and CDR2 FYNNEI. The CDR3 bases are TGTGCCAGCAGTGTGACTAGCGGGACCGCCGGGGAGCTGTTTTTT. Translated: CASSVTSGTAGELFF.

This rearrangement joins TRBV7-2 to TRBJ2-6; 11 bases align to TRBD2. Germline trimming cut 5 bases from V and 4 bases from J; bases unmatched to any gene: 13. From germline, CDR1 is SGHTA and CDR2 FQGNSA. CDR3 length: 19 amino acids. As DNA, the CDR3 is TGTGCCAGCAGCCCCCCCCTTTTCCGGACTAGCGGGGGGGCCAACGTCCTGACTTTC. Its protein is CASSPPLFRTSGGANVLTF.

The chain is built from TRBV15 and TRBJ2-5, with TRBD1 as a possible D gene (5 bases). CDR1 is LNHNV and CDR2 is YYDKDF in the germline V gene (reference sequence). The CDR3 loop spans 15 amino acids. The germline V and J ends were trimmed by 0 bases and 4 bases, with 12 bases remaining between them. The CDR3 coding sequence is TGTGCCACCAGCAGAGAGGCAGGGCATGGAGAGACCCAGTACTTC. It translates to CATSREAGHGETQYF.

This sequence joins TRBV5-1 and TRBJ2-7; 7 nucleotides align to TRBD2. The CDR3 loop spans 14 amino acids. V was clipped by 4 bases and J by 3 bases; unmatched bases: 7. The germline CDR1 and CDR2 sequences are SGHRS and YFSETQ. In DNA form, the CDR3 reads TGCGCCAGCAGCCGGGGGGAGTCCGGCTACGAGCAGTACTTC. Residues: CASSRGESGYEQYF. Full variable domain (rest looked up from reference TRBV5-1 and TRBJ2-7): KAGVTQTPRYLIKTRGQQVTLSCSPISGHRSVSWYQQTPGQGLQFLFEYFSETQRNKGNFPGRFSGRQFSNSRSEMNVSTLELGDSALYLCASSRGESGYEQYFGPGTRLTVT.

The table lists this clonotype with many counts. The chain's CDR3 is CASSLGQGRYSPLHF. The DNA for the CDR3 is TGCGCCAGCAGCCTCGGACAGGGTCGTTATTCACCCCTCCACTTT. The chain employs TRBV4-1 and TRBJ1-6; 8 bases are shared with TRBD1. V was clipped by 4 bases and J by 8 bases; unmatched bases: 7. The germline V gene has CDR1 MGHRA and CDR2 YSYEKL. The CDR3 is 15 amino acids.

The CDR3 bases are TGTGCCTGGACGCTCAGGGGCTCCTATAATTCACCCCTCCACTTT. This translates into CAWTLRGSYNSPLHF. V usage is TRBV30 and J usage is TRBJ1-6, with a tentative D call TRBD1 (6 bases). This CDR3 comprises 15 residues. Germline CDR1 GTSNPN, CDR2 SVGIG (reference sequence). With 4 bases removed from V and 0 bases from J, the gap between germline ends came to 10 bases.